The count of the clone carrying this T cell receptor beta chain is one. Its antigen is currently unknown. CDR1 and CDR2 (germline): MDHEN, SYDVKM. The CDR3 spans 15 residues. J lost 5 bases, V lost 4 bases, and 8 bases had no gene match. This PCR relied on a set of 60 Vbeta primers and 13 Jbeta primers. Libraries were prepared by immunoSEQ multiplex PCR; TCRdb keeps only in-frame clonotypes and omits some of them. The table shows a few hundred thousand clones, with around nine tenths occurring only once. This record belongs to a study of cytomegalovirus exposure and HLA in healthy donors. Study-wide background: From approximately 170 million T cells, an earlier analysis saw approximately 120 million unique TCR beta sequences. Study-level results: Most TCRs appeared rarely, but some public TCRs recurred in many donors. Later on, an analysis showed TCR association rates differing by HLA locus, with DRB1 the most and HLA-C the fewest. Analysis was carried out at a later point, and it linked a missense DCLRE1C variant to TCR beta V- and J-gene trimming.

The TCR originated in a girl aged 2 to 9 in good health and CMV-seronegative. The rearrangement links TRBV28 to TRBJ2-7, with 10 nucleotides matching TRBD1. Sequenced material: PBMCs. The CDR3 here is CASSWVTGGADEQYF. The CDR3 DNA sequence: TGTGCCAGCAGTTGGGTGACAGGGGGCGCAGACGAGCAGTACTTC.